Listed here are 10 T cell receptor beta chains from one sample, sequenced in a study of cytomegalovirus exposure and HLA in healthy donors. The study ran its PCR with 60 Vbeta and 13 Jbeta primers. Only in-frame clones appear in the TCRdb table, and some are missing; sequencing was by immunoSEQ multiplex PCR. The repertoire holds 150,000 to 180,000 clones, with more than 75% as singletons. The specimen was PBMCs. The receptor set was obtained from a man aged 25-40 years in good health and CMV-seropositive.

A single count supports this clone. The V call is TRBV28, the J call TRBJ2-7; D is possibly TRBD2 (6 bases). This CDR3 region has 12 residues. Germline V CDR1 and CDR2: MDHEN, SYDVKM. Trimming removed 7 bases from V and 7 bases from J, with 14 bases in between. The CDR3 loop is CASNGPGEEQYF. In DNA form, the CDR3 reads TGTGCCAGCAATGGTCCGGGAGAAGAGCAGTACTTC.

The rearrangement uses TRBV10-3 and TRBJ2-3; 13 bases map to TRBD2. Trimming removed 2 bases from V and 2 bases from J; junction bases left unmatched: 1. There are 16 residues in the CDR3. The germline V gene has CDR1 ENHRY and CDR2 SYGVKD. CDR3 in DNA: TGTGCCATCAGTGAGGGACTAGCGGGAGTCACAGATACGCAGTATTTT. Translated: CAISEGLAGVTDTQYF.

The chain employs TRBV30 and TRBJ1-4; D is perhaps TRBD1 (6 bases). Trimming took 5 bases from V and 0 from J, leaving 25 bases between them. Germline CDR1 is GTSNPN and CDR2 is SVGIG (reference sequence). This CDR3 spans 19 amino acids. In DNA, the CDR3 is TGTGCCTGGGTCCCCCCGGACAGTCACTACCCTTCAACTAATGAAAAACTGTTTTTT. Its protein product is CAWVPPDSHYPSTNEKLFF.

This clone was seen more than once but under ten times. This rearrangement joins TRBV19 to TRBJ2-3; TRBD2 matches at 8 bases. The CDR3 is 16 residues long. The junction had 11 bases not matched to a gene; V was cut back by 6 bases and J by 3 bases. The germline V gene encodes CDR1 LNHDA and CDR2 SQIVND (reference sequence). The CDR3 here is CASSRTGGVETDTQYF. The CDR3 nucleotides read TGTGCCAGTAGCCGAACCGGGGGGGTGGAAACAGATACGCAGTATTTT. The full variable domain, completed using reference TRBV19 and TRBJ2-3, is DGGITQSPKYLFRKEGQNVTLSCEQNLNHDAMYWYRQDPGQGLRLIYYSQIVNDFQKGDIAEGYSVSREKKESFPLTVTSAQKNPTAFYLCASSRTGGVETDTQYFGPGTRLTVL.

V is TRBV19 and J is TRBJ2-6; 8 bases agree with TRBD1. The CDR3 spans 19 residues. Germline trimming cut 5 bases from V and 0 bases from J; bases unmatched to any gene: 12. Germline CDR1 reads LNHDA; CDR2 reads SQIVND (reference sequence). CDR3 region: CASSGGTGGNPSGANVLTF. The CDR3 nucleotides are TGTGCCAGTAGTGGGGGGACAGGAGGCAATCCCTCTGGGGCCAACGTCCTGACTTTC. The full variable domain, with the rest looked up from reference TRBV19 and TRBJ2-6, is DGGITQSPKYLFRKEGQNVTLSCEQNLNHDAMYWYRQDPGQGLRLIYYSQIVNDFQKGDIAEGYSVSREKKESFPLTVTSAQKNPTAFYLCASSGGTGGNPSGANVLTFGAGSRLTVL.

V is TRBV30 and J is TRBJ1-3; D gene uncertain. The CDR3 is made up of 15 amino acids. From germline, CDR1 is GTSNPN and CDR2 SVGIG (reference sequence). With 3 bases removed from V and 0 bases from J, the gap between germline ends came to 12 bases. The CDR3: CAWSPRRISGNTIYF. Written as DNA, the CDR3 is TGTGCCTGGAGCCCTAGACGGATCTCTGGAAACACCATATATTTT. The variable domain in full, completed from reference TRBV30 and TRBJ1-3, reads SQTIHQWPATLVQPVGSPLSLECTVEGTSNPNLYWYRQAAGRGLQLLFYSVGIGQISSEVPQNLSASRPQDRQFILSSKKLLLSDSGFYLCAWSPRRISGNTIYFGEGSWLTVV.

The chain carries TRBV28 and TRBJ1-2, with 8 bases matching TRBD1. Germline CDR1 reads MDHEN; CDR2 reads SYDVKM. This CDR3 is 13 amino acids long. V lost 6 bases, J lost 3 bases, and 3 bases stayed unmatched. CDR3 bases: TGTGCCAGCAGGCAGGGGGCGGACTATGGCTACACCTTC. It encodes CASRQGADYGYTF.

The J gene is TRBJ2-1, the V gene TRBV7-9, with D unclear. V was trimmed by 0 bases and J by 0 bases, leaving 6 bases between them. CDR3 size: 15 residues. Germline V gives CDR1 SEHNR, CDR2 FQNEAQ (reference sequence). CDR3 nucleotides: TGTGCCAGCAGCTTAGCCGCGAGCTCCTACAATGAGCAGTTCTTC. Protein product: CASSLAASSYNEQFF.

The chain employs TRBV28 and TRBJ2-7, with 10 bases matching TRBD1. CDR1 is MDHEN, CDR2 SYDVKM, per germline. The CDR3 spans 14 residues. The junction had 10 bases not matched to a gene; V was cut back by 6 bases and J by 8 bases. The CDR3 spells CASSPPGQGLQQYF. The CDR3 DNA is TGTGCCAGCAGCCCCCCGGGACAGGGGCTTCAGCAGTACTTC.

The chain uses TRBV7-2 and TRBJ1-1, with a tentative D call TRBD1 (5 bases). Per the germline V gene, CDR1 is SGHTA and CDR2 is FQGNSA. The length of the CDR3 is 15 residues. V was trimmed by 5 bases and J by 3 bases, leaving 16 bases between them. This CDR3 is CASSLLLQGYTEAFF. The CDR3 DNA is TGTGCCAGCAGCCTCTTACTTCAGGGATACACTGAAGCTTTCTTT.